This T cell receptor (beta chain) was recorded in a study of T-cell reconstitution after alpha-beta-depleted transplantation in children. Study results and limitations: At the one-year point after transplant, T-cell counts and TCRbeta diversity were found to come mostly from T cells that had been newly produced. Reportedly, alpha-beta T cells present about two months post-transplant originated from several hundred expanded clones of graft origin. Surviving recipient T cells and intrathymic progenitors accounted for some patients' high TCRbeta diversity at day 60.

This clonotype has ten or more counts. Antigen: not known. With 8 bases clipped from V and 6 bases from J, the junction kept 8 bases outside the gene matches. CDR3 length: 13 amino acids. CDR1 MNHEY and CDR2 SVGEGT come from the germline V gene. The TCRbeta library was prepared with unique molecular identifiers. TCRdb processed the PCR reads anew with MiXCR; each CDR3 protein has one entry. Among 200,000 to 250,000 distinct CDR3 sequences listed, about 11% were seen once. The sample was PBMCs, taken before TCRalphabeta/CD19-depleted stem cell transplant. This rearrangement joins TRBV6-2 or TRBV6-3 to TRBJ1-2; 8 nucleotides match TRBD1. The receptor comes from a child less than two years old with acute myeloid leukemia, due to receive a stem cell transplant. The CDR3 here is CASLQGDQDGYTF. In DNA, the CDR3 is TGTGCCAGCCTACAGGGGGACCAGGATGGCTACACCTTC.